This section outlines one TCR beta chain sequence together with its context. These data are taken from a study of CD8 T cells in Susac syndrome. CDR1 and CDR2 (germline): SEHNR, FQNEAQ (reference sequence). The V gene lost 5 bases and the J gene lost 1 base, with 14 bases spanning the gap. CDR3 length equals 15 residues. RNA amounts of roughly 0.5 to 1 ug underwent reverse transcription with random hexamers. Amplification of TCR beta CDR3 spanned 54 Vbeta and 13 Jbeta via immunoSEQ multiplex PCR. TCRdb re-derived calls from the immunoSEQ multiplex PCR reads in MiXCR, one entry per CDR3 protein. The table records 160,000 or so distinct CDR3 sequences, 94% of them present only once.

The V and J genes are TRBV7-9 and TRBJ2-5; D may be TRBD1 (6 bases). The sample was CD4+ T cells from PBMCs. This clonotype was obtained from a human donor with Susac syndrome. The CDR3 here is CASSQIGQPQETQYF. The CDR3 DNA reads TGTGCCAGCAGCCAAATTGGACAGCCCCAAGAGACCCAGTACTTC.